Sequencing of this T cell receptor (beta chain) was carried out in a study of control samples from healthy donors and cancer patients. Profiled with immunoSEQ multiplex PCR; TCRdb holds only in-frame clones, not every one. This sample has around 130,000 clones; around nine tenths occur once, and the top ten carry more than 2.5%. This clone was seen only once. The CDR3 loop spans 13 amino acids. V was cut by 4 bases and J by 4 bases, with 10 bases left in between. The chain combines TRBV5-3 with TRBJ2-3; D is unclear. TRBV5-3 counts as an open reading frame of uncertain function. The sequence derives from a man aged 50 to 60 in good health. The sample was blood. The CDR3 protein is CARSLGTPDTQYF. CDR3 in DNA: TGTGCCAGAAGCCTCGGTACCCCAGATACGCAGTATTTT.